This T cell receptor beta chain is from a study of blood T cell repertoires in COVID-19. Turning to the study itself: Researchers got acute and convalescent COVID-19 samples from the United States, Italy and Spain. PBMCs, B-cell-depleted T cells, or T cells provided the cDNA or gDNA that made up the material.

Germline V lookup: CDR1 SGHNT, CDR2 YYREEE (reference sequence). CDR3 length: 16 amino acids. Trimming took off 3 bases at V and 4 bases at J, with 19 bases between the two ends. The protocol was immunoSEQ multiplex PCR, while the TCRdb copy is restricted to in-frame clones and leaves out a portion. The table has 270,000 or so clones, under 90% seen once. The sample comprised peripheral blood. The chain is built from TRBV5-4 and TRBJ1-2, with D possibly TRBD1 on 6 matching bases. This sequence originates from a human donor in a cohort sampled during active COVID-19. The CDR3 reads CASSSSPMDRFYGYTF. The CDR3 nucleotides read TGTGCCAGCAGCTCGAGCCCCATGGACAGATTCTATGGCTACACCTTC.